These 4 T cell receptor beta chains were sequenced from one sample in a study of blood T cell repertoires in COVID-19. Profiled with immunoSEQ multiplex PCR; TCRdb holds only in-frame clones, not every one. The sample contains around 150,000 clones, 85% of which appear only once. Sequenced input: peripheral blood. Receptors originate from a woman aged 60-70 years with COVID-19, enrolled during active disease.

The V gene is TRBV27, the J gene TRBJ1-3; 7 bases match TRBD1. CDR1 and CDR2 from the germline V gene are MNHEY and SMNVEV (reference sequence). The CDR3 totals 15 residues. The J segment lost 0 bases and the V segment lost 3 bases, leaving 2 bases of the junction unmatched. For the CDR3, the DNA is TGTGCCAGCAGTTTCCGACAGGGCTCTGGAAACACCATATATTTT. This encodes CASSFRQGSGNTIYF.

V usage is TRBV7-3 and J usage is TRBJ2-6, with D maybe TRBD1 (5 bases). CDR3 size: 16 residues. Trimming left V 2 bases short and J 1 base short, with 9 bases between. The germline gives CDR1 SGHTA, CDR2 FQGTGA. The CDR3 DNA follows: TGTGCCAGCAGCTTACGCAGGGTATCTGGGGCCAACGTCCTGACTTTC. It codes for CASSLRRVSGANVLTF.

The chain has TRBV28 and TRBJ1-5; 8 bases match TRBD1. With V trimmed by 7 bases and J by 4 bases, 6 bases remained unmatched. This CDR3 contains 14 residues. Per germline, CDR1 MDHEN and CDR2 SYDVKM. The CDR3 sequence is CASTWQGANQPQHF. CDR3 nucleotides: TGTGCCAGCACTTGGCAGGGGGCGAATCAGCCCCAGCATTTT.

For the CDR3, the DNA is TGCGCCAGCAGCTTGTTGACAGGGGGCCTGGGCACTGAAGCTTTCTTT. This translates into CASSLLTGGLGTEAFF. The chain recombines TRBV5-1 with TRBJ1-1, with 10 nucleotides matching TRBD1. CDR1 and CDR2 from the germline V gene are SGHRS and YFSETQ. Unmatched junction bases numbered 7, after V lost 1 base and J lost 4 bases. The CDR3 runs 16 residues. The whole variable domain, remainder taken from reference TRBV5-1 and TRBJ1-1, is KAGVTQTPRYLIKTRGQQVTLSCSPISGHRSVSWYQQTPGQGLQFLFEYFSETQRNKGNFPGRFSGRQFSNSRSEMNVSTLELGDSALYLCASSLLTGGLGTEAFFGQGTRLTVV.